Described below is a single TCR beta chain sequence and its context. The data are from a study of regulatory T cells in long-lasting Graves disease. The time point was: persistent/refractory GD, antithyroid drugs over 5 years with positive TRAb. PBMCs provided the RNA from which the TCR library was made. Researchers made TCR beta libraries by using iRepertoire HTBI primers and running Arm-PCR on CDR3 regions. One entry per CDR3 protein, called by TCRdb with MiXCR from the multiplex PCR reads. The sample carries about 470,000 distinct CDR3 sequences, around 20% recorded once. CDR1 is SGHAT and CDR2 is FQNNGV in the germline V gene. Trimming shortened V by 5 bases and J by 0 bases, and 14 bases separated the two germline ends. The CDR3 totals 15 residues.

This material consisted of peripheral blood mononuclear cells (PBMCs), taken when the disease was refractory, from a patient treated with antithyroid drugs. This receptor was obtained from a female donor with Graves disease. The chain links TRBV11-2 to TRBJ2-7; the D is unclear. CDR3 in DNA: TGTGCCAGCAGCCAACCCGGACGAGCCTCCTACGAGCAGTACTTC. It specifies CASSQPGRASYEQYF.